This T cell receptor beta chain was recorded in a study of blood T cells in healthy people across ages. Study results and caveats: Both naive CD4+ cell counts and diversity were greater in long-lived donors than in aged donors. A strong correlation was found between TCR beta diversity and the percentage of naive T cells.

A J-beta primer mix and a sample-barcoded 5' primer were used in a second PCR of roughly 7 to 12 cycles. TCRdb re-analysed the 5' RACE reads in MiXCR, keeping a single row per CDR3 protein. The sample has 700,000 or so distinct CDR3 sequences; 22% are singletons. PBMCs were isolated at a quantity of at least 6.5 million per sample. The V and J ends lost 4 bases and 2 bases respectively, with 19 bases between them. Germline CDR1 is SGHRS and CDR2 is YFSETQ. The CDR3 length is 18 residues. Comments on this clonotype: Antigen unknown.

This chain joins TRBV5-1 and TRBJ1-6; the D gene is possibly TRBD1 (6 bases). The sequenced sample was blood. The sequence was obtained from a man between 65 and 85 years old in good health. CDR3 sequence: CASSLRGATVAYNSPLHF. The CDR3 DNA reads TGCGCCAGCAGCCTCCGGGGGGCCACGGTGGCCTATAATTCACCCCTCCACTTT.